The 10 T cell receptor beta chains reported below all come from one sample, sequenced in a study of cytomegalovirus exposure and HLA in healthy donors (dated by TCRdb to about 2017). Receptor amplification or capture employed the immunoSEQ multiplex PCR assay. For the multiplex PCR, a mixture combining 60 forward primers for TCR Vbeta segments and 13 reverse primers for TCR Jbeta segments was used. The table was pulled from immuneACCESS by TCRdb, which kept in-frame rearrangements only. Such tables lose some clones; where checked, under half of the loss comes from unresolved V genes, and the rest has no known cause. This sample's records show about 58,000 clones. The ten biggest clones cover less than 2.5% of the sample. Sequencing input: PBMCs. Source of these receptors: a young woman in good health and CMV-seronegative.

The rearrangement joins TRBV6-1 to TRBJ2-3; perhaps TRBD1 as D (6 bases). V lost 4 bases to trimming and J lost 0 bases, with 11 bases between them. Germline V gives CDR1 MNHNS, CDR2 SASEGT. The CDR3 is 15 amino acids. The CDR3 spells CASSGKGVSTDTQYF. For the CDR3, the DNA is TGTGCCAGCAGTGGAAAGGGGGTTAGCACAGATACGCAGTATTTT.

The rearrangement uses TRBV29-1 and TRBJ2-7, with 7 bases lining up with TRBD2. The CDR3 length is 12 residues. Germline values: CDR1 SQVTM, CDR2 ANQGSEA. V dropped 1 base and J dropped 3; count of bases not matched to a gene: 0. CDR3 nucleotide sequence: TGCAGCGTTGAAGGGGAGGGCTACGAGCAGTACTTC. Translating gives CSVEGEGYEQYF.

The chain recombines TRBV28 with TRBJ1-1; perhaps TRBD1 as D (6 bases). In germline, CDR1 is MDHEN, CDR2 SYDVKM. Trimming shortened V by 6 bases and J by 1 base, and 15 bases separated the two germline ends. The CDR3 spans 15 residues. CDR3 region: CASRHRDTANTEAFF. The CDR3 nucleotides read TGTGCCAGCAGACACCGGGACACTGCGAACACTGAAGCTTTCTTT.

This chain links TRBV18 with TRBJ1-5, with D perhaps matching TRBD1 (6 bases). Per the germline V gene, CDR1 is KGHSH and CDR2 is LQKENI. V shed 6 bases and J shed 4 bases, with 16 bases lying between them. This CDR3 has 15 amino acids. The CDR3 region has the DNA TGTGCCAGCTCCCAGAGGGGGATAGGTAATCAGCCCCAGCATTTT. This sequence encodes CASSQRGIGNQPQHF. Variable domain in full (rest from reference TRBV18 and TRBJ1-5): NAGVMQNPRHLVRRRGQEARLRCSPMKGHSHVYWYRQLPEEGLKFMVYLQKENIIDESGMPKERFSAEFPKEGPSILRIQQVVRGDSAAYFCASSQRGIGNQPQHFGDGTRLSIL.

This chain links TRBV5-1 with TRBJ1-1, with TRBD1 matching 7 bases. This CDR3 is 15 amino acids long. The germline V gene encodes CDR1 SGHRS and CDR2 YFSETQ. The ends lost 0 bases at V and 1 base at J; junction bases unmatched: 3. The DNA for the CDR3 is TGCGCCAGCAGCTTGGGACAGGGTACGAACACTGAAGCTTTCTTT. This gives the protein CASSLGQGTNTEAFF.

CDR3 amino acids: CASSWPWREETQYF. The CDR3 DNA reads as TGTGCCAGCAGCTGGCCGTGGAGGGAGGAGACCCAGTACTTC. The chain combines TRBV11-2 with TRBJ2-5, with a weak D call TRBD2 (6 bases). V dropped 4 bases and J dropped 5 bases, with 14 bases sitting between them. The CDR3 consists of 14 residues. Germline assignment: CDR1 SGHAT and CDR2 FQNNGV.

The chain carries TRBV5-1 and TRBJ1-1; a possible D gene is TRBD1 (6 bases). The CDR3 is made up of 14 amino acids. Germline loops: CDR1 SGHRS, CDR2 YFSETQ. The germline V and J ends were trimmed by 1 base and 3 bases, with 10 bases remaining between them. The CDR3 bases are TGCGCCAGCAGCTTGACAGGGCAAGACACTGAAGCTTTCTTT. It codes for CASSLTGQDTEAFF. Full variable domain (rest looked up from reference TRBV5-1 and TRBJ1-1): KAGVTQTPRYLIKTRGQQVTLSCSPISGHRSVSWYQQTPGQGLQFLFEYFSETQRNKGNFPGRFSGRQFSNSRSEMNVSTLELGDSALYLCASSLTGQDTEAFFGQGTRLTVV.

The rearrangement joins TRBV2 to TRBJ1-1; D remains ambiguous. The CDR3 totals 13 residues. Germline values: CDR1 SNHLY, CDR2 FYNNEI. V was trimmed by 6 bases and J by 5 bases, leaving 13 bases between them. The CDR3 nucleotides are TGTGCCAGCAGCCGTACCCGGGAGACTGAAGCTTTCTTT. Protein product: CASSRTRETEAFF.

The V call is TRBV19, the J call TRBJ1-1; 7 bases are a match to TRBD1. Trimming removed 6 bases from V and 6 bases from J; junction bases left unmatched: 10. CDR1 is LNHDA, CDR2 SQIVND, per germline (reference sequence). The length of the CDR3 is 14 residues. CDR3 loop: CASRTQGVNAEAFF. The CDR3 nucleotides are TGTGCCAGTAGAACTCAGGGGGTTAACGCTGAAGCTTTCTTT.

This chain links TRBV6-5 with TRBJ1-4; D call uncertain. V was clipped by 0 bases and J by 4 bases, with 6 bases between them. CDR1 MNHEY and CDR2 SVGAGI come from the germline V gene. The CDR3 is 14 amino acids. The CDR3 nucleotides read TGTGCCAGCAGTTACTCTTGGCTTAATGAAAAACTGTTTTTT. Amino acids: CASSYSWLNEKLFF.